This TCR beta chain derives from a study of OX40 agonist ivuxolimab in advanced cancers. Notes on this clone: Its antigen is not known.

The study's findings and limits: Antigen targets of the expanded peripheral T cells went undetermined.

Profiling relied on immunoSEQ multiplex PCR, and the TCRdb table lists in-frame clones only, not all of them. Of about 71,000 clones in the sample, roughly 86% were seen once. V was trimmed by 0 bases and J by 7 bases, leaving 15 bases between them. CDR1 and CDR2 from the germline V gene are MNHEY and SMNVEV (reference sequence). This CDR3 is built from 15 residues. V usage is TRBV27 and J usage is TRBJ1-2; D uncertain. Source: CD4+ or CD8+ T cells sorted from blood, taken in a trial of the OX40 agonist ivuxolimab. This receptor was obtained from an adult with an advanced solid tumor such as melanoma, head and neck, liver or kidney cancer. Written as DNA, the CDR3 is TGTGCCAGCAGTTTATCTTACAGCCGGTCCGGTGGCTACACCTTC. It translates to CASSLSYSRSGGYTF.